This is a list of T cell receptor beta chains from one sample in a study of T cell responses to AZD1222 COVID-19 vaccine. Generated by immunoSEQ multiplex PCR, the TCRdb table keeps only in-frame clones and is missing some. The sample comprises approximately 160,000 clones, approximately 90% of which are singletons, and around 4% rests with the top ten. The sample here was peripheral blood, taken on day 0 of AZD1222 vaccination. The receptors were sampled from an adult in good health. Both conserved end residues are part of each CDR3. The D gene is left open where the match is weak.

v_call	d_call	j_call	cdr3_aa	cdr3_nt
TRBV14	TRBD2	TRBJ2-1	CASSQDRGSVYNEQFF	TGTGCCAGCAGCCAAGATCGCGGGAGCGTCTACAATGAGCAGTTCTTC
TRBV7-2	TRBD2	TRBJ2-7	CASSFLSGRGYEQYF	TGTGCCAGCAGCTTCTTAAGCGGGAGGGGGTACGAGCAGTACTTC
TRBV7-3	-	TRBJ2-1	CASSLSTYNEQFF	TGTGCCAGCAGCTTATCGACATACAATGAGCAGTTCTTC
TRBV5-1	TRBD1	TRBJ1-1	CASSARGMNTEAFF	TGCGCCAGCAGCGCCAGGGGGATGAACACTGAAGCTTTCTTT
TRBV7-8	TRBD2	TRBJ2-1	CASSVLAGTYNEQFF	TGTGCCAGCAGCGTACTAGCGGGTACCTACAATGAGCAGTTCTTC
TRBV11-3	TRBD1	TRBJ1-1	CASSPQGQVNTEAFF	TGTGCCAGCAGCCCCCAGGGACAGGTGAACACTGAAGCTTTCTTT
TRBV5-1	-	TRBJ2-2	CASSLGTNTGELFF	TGCGCCAGCAGCTTAGGGACGAACACCGGGGAGCTGTTTTTT
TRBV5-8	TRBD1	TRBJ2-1	CASSSPDRGEFEQFF	TGTGCCAGCAGCTCGCCGGACAGGGGGGAGTTTGAGCAGTTCTTC
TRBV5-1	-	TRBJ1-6	CASSLNGPGPSFYNSPLHF	TGCGCCAGCAGCTTGAACGGCCCGGGCCCGAGTTTTTATAATTCACCCCTCCACTTT
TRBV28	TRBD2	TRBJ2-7	CASSLSGGGYEQYF	TGTGCCAGCAGTTTATCTGGGGGGGGCTACGAGCAGTACTTC